This entry is about one T cell receptor (beta chain). V lost 4 bases, J lost 10 bases, and 9 bases stayed unmatched. The CDR3 runs to 14 residues. Germline values: CDR1 SGHRS, CDR2 YFSETQ. The sample originates from a study of blood T cell repertoires in COVID-19. For the study at large: Samples of COVID-19 (acute and convalescent) were obtained from the United States, Italy and Spain. In each case, the material was cDNA or gDNA derived from T cells, B-cell-depleted T cells, or PBMCs.

Original methodology: Reference gene primer amplification in the assay estimated nucleated cell counts. This table comes from immunoSEQ multiplex PCR, and its TCRdb copy is limited to in-frame clones, with some not included. That table gives V, J and clone size, and the DNA gave D and trimming. The sample contains roughly 200,000 clones, 80% of which appear only once. This receptor was identified in a man aged 55 to 70 with acute or convalescent COVID-19. V is TRBV5-1 and J is TRBJ1-1; 11 bases line up with TRBD1. The source material was peripheral blood. The CDR3 protein is CASSTGQGAGGAFF. The CDR3 DNA follows: TGCGCCAGCAGCACTGGACAGGGGGCAGGTGGAGCTTTCTTT.